The present T cell receptor (beta chain) was sequenced within a study of identical twins (dated by TCRdb to 2015 to 2016). About the full investigation: To test whether fetal clonotypes persist, the study used deep sequencing on TCR alpha and beta repertoires from monozygotic twins, unrelated adults of various ages, and cord blood. To rule out contamination, the twin experiments were replicated at different times with different library preparation protocols.

The library was prepared using 5' RACE. Data came from an Illumina HiSeq 2000. Template switching added a universal primer binding site, and the final cDNA carried a unique molecular identifier that allowed TCR cDNA molecules to be counted accurately. Specific primers in the conserved constant-segment region were used to synthesize first-strand cDNA for the TCR alpha and beta chains. To control for contamination, every cDNA library was double barcoded, receiving both a SMART-Mk sample barcode and Illumina barcodes. Two successive PCR steps introduced TruSeq adapter sequences along with Illumina sample barcodes. The TCR alpha and beta cDNA libraries were sequenced on the Illumina HiSeq platform using custom primers. The paper's data handling went like this. MiGEC was used to process raw reads and extract unique molecular identifiers, and MiXCR was used to find CDR3 positions. For each individual, recombination models were inferred using an EM algorithm with the repgenHMM and IGoR tools. The tcR package in R was used for shared clonotype analysis, with sharing normalized by the product of cloneset sizes. To study raw recombination free of thymic and clonal selection effects, out-of-frame nonproductive sequences were analyzed. The public reads were quality trimmed at Q25 with fastp and then assembled into clones with MiXCR by TCRdb, keeping productive beta chains. Rows merge per CDR3 protein into single entries with the most common DNA and genes. The V and J calls shown here were made by TCRdb, not taken from the authors' results. This sample lists some 690,000 distinct CDR3 sequences; roughly 20% were detected once. The ten largest clones add up to approximately 4.3% of the sample.

All donors were healthy Caucasians. Three pairs of female monozygotic twins, all aged roughly 18 to 29 years, were included in the twin cohort. The RNA used for TCR libraries was isolated from peripheral blood mononuclear cells. As encoded in the germline V gene, CDR1 is KGHSH while CDR2 is LQKENI. V sheds 3 bases and J sheds 1 base, leaving 13 bases between their ends. The CDR3 measures 15 amino acids from cysteine to phenylalanine. CDR3 DNA only is kept here, 45 bases in frame from base 1. Turning to this clonotype: Its recognized antigen is unknown. Base qualities are missing; no much larger clone stands one base away.

Here is what the overall study found, with its caveats: Compared with coincidental sharing between unrelated individuals, out-of-frame TCR alpha sequences shared between twins had an excess of sequences with low generation probability. Abundant cord blood beta clonotypes carried fewer insertions; young adult naive repertoires showed a weaker similar trend, while memory repertoires showed none. Because the same donors could not be followed over many years, conclusions were based on cross-sectional statistical analysis. In monozygotic twins, recombination models systematically underestimated out-of-frame TCR alpha sharing, but the models matched the sharing seen between unrelated individuals. Invariant T cells such as MAIT and iNKT could partly confound zero-insertion analyses, though diverse VJ usage argued against this for most clonotypes. A weaker excess of twin sharing was found in beta out-of-frame sequences because the signal-to-noise ratio was lowered by fewer shared sequences.

Separately, the same data were catalogued under a study of T cells expressing NK-cell markers. As that second study puts it: In sorted CD3+CD56+NKG2C+, CD3+CD56+NKG2C- and CD3+CD56-NKG2C+ T-cell subsets from several donors, TCR beta-chain repertoires were profiled. Most of the eight sequenced donors were HCMV-seropositive and one was HCMV-seronegative. To restrict sorting to alphabetaTCR-expressing T cells, an anti-gammadeltaTCR antibody was added in several experiments. For roughly six donors, the dominant CD3+CD56+NKG2C+ clonotypes were among the top 10 CD8+ clonotypes and accounted for about 1.0-8% of CD8+ T cells. Those dominant clonotypes were again the most abundant among CD3+CD56-NKG2C+ cells in a few donors, at about 25-65%. It remained unclear whether the expanded NKG2C-expressing T cell clones were specific for HCMV antigens. All eight donors whose samples were sequenced were randomly selected healthy volunteers, three of them men and five women. A commercial ELISA kit detecting HCMV-specific IgG in serum was used to determine HCMV serostatus. For several donors, bulk peripheral blood T-cell repertoires were additionally sequenced from unsorted PBMC. MIGEC was used to demultiplex reads and group the reads by UMI, and MiTCR was used to assemble and quantify clonotypes. To remove erroneous sequences, TCR cDNA sequences were retained only when supported by two or more reads. The tcR package was used for downstream repertoire analysis, and clonotypes were matched between fractions using CDR3 nucleotide sequence together with V segment. VDJmatch was used to annotate antigen specificity against VDJdb, with one amino acid substitution in CDR3 allowed.

The clonotype comes from a young woman in good health. The chain is made from TRBV18 and TRBJ2-7, with the D gene possibly TRBD1 or TRBD2, each one fitting 6 bases. Sequenced input: PBMCs. The CDR3 reads as follows: CASSPDGGRSYEQYF. The DNA sequence is given as TGTGCCAGCTCACCTGACGGGGGCCGGTCCTACGAGCAGTACTTC.